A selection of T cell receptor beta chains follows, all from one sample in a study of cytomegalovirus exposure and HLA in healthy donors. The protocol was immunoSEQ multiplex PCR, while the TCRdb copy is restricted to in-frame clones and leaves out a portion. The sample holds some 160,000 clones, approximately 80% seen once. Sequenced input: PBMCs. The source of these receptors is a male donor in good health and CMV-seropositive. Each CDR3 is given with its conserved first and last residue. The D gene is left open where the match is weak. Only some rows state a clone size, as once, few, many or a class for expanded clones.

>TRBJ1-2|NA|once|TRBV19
CASSIDHALSNGYTF
TGTGCCAGTAGTATAGATCACGCGTTATCTAATGGCTACACCTTC
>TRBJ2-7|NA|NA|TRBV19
CASSPGNAGYEQYF
TGTGCCAGTAGTCCGGGGAATGCAGGCTACGAGCAGTACTTC
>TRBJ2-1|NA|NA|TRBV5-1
CASSSPPWSAVHGNEQFF
TGCGCCAGCAGCTCGCCCCCCTGGTCGGCGGTACACGGTAATGAGCAGTTCTTC
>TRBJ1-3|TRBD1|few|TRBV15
CATSRETGFGNTIYF
TGTGCCACCAGCAGAGAGACAGGGTTTGGAAACACCATATATTTT
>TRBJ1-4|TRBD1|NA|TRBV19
CATRQGFLSNEKLFF
TGTGCCACAAGACAGGGCTTTTTGTCTAATGAAAAACTGTTTTTT
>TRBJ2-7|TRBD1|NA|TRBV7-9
CSSSHRGRYEQYF
TGTTCCAGCAGCCACAGGGGGCGATACGAGCAGTACTTC
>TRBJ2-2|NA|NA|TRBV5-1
CASSLVLSTGELFF
TGCGCCAGCAGCTTGGTACTTTCCACCGGGGAGCTGTTTTTT
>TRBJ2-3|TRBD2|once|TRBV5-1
CASSSQRETSGPATDTQYF
TGCGCCAGCAGCTCCCAAAGAGAGACTAGCGGACCTGCCACAGATACGCAGTATTTT
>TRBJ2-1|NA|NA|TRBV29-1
CSVEEQGTLYNEQFF
TGCAGCGTTGAAGAACAGGGCACCCTCTACAATGAGCAGTTCTTC
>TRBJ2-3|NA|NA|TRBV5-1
CASSFSSLGSTDTQYF
TGCGCCAGCAGCTTTTCTAGTTTGGGTAGCACAGATACGCAGTATTTT
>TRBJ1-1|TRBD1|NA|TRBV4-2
CASSQATGQGAAEAFF
TGTGCCAGCAGCCAAGCTACTGGGCAGGGGGCCGCTGAAGCTTTCTTT
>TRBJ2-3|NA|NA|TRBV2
CASNYRTDTQYF
TGTGCCAGCAACTATCGCACAGATACGCAGTATTTT
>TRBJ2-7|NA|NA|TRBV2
CASSEARLGLGTYEQYF
TGTGCCAGCAGTGAAGCAAGATTGGGACTTGGTACATACGAGCAGTACTTC
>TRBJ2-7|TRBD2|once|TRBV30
CAWSSGGGSGQYF
TGTGCCTGGAGTTCTGGGGGAGGGTCAGGGCAGTACTTC
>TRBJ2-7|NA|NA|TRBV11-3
CASSLDPERARYEQYF
TGTGCCAGCAGCTTAGACCCCGAGCGGGCTCGCTACGAGCAGTACTTC
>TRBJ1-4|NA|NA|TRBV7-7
CASSLVRGQELFF
TGTGCTAGCAGCTTAGTTCGGGGACAAGAACTGTTTTTT
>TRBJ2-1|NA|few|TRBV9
CASGLFNNEQFF
TGTGCCAGTGGACTTTTCAACAATGAGCAGTTCTTC
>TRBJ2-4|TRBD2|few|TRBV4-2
CASSQESGGPRIQYF
TGTGCCAGCAGCCAAGAATCGGGAGGGCCTCGCATTCAGTACTTC
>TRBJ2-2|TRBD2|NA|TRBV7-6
CASSHGAGGPRTGELFF
TGTGCCAGCAGCCACGGAGCGGGAGGGCCTCGGACCGGGGAGCTGTTTTTT
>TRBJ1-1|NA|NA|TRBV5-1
CASSLGATSSTEAFF
TGCGCCAGCAGCTTGGGAGCAACTTCCTCTACTGAAGCTTTCTTT
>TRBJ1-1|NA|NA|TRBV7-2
CASSLDRDVDTEAFF
TGTGCCAGCAGCTTAGACAGGGATGTTGACACTGAAGCTTTCTTT
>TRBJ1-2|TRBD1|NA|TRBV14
CASTRTGTNYGYTF
TGTGCCAGCACCCGGACAGGGACTAACTATGGCTACACCTTC
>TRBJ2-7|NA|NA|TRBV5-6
CASSFYRGYYEQYF
TGTGCCAGCAGCTTTTACCGGGGGTACTACGAGCAGTACTTC
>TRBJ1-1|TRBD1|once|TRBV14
CASSRQGDAFF
TGTGCCAGCAGCCGACAGGGAGACGCTTTCTTT
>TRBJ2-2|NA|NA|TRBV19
CASSPPGTGELFF
TGTGCCAGTAGTCCACCAGGAACCGGGGAGCTGTTTTTT
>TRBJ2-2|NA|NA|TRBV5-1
CASSLPLGGELFF
TGCGCCAGCAGCTTGCCCCTCGGCGGGGAGCTGTTTTTT
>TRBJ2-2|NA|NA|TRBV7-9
CSSSIDFRGEPFF
TGTTCCAGCAGCATTGACTTTCGCGGGGAGCCGTTTTTT
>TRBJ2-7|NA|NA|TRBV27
CASSLDSVALYEQYF
TGTGCCAGCAGTTTAGACAGTGTAGCTCTCTACGAGCAGTACTTC
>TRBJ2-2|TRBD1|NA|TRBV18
CASSQGQGTGELFF
TGTGCCAGCTCTCAAGGACAGGGCACCGGGGAGCTGTTTTTT
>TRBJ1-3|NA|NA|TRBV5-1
CASSLVGNSGNTIYF
TGCGCCAGCAGCTTGGTCGGGAACTCTGGAAACACCATATATTTT
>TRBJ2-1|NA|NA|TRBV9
CASSSPSLLSSYNEQFF
TGTGCCAGCAGCTCCCCATCCCTTCTAAGCTCCTACAATGAGCAGTTCTTC
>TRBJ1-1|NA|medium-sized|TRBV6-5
CASRKTGMNTEAFF
TGTGCCAGCAGAAAGACAGGAATGAACACTGAAGCTTTCTTT
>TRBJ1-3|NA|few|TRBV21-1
CASSHWHRGRPGNTIYF
TGTGCCAGCAGCCACTGGCACAGGGGGCGGCCTGGAAACACCATATATTTT
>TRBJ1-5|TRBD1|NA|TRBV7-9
CSSSFGTGGTGQPQHF
TGTTCCAGCAGCTTCGGGACAGGGGGGACCGGCCAGCCCCAGCATTTT
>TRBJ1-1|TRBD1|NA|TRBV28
CASSWGQELQNTEAFF
TGTGCCAGCAGTTGGGGACAGGAGCTACAGAACACTGAAGCTTTCTTT
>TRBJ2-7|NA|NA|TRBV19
CASSIASSASSYEQYF
TGTGCCAGTAGTATAGCCTCGTCCGCCAGCTCCTACGAGCAGTACTTC